A single sample is the source of the 14 T cell receptor beta chains below, sequenced in a study of CD8 T cells in Susac syndrome. RNA in amounts of roughly 0.45 to 1 ug was reverse transcribed with random hexamers. TCRdb re-derived calls from the immunoSEQ multiplex PCR reads in MiXCR, one entry per CDR3 protein. The repertoire includes 150,000 to 200,000 distinct CDR3 sequences, approximately 94% of them detected once, and around 0.1% sits in the top ten. The specimen sequenced was CD4+ T cells from PBMCs. These receptors were obtained from a human donor in good health.

J is TRBJ1-1 and V is TRBV5-1, with 7 bases lining up with TRBD1. This CDR3 comprises 16 residues. Per germline, CDR1 SGHRS and CDR2 YFSETQ. Unmatched junction bases numbered 12, after V lost 3 bases and J lost 4 bases. The CDR3, as DNA: TGCGCCAGCAGCTCTTTAAAGACAGGGTTTCGCACTGAAGCTTTCTTT. Protein sequence: CASSSLKTGFRTEAFF.

The chain joins TRBV7-8 to TRBJ1-2, with D tentatively TRBD1 (6 bases). The CDR3 is 15 residues long. The V end lost 5 bases, the J end lost 8 bases, and 21 bases lay between the germline ends. Germline V gene lookup returns CDR1 SGHVS and CDR2 FQNEAQ. The CDR3 here is CASSGRTGTGLGYTF. CDR3 DNA sequence: TGTGCCAGCAGCGGGCGAACAGGGACGGGATTGGGCTACACCTTC.

The V call is TRBV3-1, the J call TRBJ2-1; 9 bases match TRBD1. The CDR3 has 16 residues. The V segment lost 4 bases and the J segment 0 bases; nucleotides outside the gene matches: 4. The germline V gene has CDR1 LGHDT and CDR2 YNNKEL (reference sequence). The CDR3 nucleotides are TGTGCCAGCAGCCCCCAGGACAGGGGCTCCTACAATGAGCAGTTCTTC. Translated, it gives CASSPQDRGSYNEQFF.

V is TRBV7-2 and J is TRBJ2-2; D call uncertain. CDR3 size: 13 residues. The germline V and J ends were trimmed by 5 bases and 6 bases, with 10 bases remaining between them. CDR1 is SGHTA, CDR2 FQGNSA, per germline. The CDR3 bases are TGTGCCAGCAGCCCCTTAGGCCCCGGGGAGCTGTTTTTT. It translates to CASSPLGPGELFF.

V usage is TRBV19 and J usage is TRBJ1-3; TRBD1 agrees at 8 bases. This CDR3 has 16 residues. Germline loops: CDR1 LNHDA, CDR2 SQIVND (reference sequence). V shed 5 bases and J 0 bases; nucleotides not matched to a gene: 6. As DNA, the CDR3 is TGTGCCAGTAGTGCCCGGGACAGGATCTCTGGAAACACCATATATTTT. This translates into CASSARDRISGNTIYF.

The V call is TRBV28, the J call TRBJ1-2; D is undetermined. CDR3 length equals 13 residues. CDR1 and CDR2 from the germline V gene are MDHEN and SYDVKM. V was pared by 4 bases and J by 4 bases, with 10 bases between. This chain's CDR3 is CASSSPGAYGYTF. CDR3 bases: TGTGCCAGCAGTTCCCCAGGCGCCTATGGCTACACCTTC.

J is TRBJ1-2 and V is TRBV29-1; 9 bases map to TRBD1. The CDR3 contains 13 residues. Trimming removed 8 bases from V and 2 bases from J; junction bases left unmatched: 6. Germline V gene data show CDR1 as SQVTM and CDR2 as ANQGSEA. The CDR3 DNA is TGCAGCTCCGGACAGGGGCCAAACTATGGCTACACCTTC. Its translation: CSSGQGPNYGYTF. Full variable domain (remainder filled in from reference TRBV29-1 and TRBJ1-2): SAVISQKPSRDICQRGTSLTIQCQVDSQVTMMFWYRQQPGQSLTLIATANQGSEATYESGFVIDKFPISRPNLTFSTLTVSNMSPEDSSIYLCSSGQGPNYGYTFGSGTRLTVV.

The rearrangement links TRBV6-5 to TRBJ2-5; no reliable D call. Germline V lookup: CDR1 MNHEY, CDR2 SVGAGI. V dropped 3 bases and J dropped 4 bases, with 9 bases sitting between them. This CDR3 is 13 amino acids long. CDR3 nucleotides: TGTGCCAGCAGTTATTACGGTCGAGAGACCCAGTACTTC. Amino acid sequence: CASSYYGRETQYF.

CDR3 sequence (DNA): TGTGCCAGCAGCCGAGGACAGGGACCGTCGACCTATGGCTACACCTTC. It translates to CASSRGQGPSTYGYTF. V usage is TRBV7-9 and J usage is TRBJ1-2, with 8 nucleotides matching TRBD1. CDR1 and CDR2 (germline): SEHNR, FQNEAQ (reference sequence). The V segment lost 5 bases and the J segment 4 bases; nucleotides outside the gene matches: 12. The CDR3 runs to 16 residues.

This rearrangement joins TRBV19 to TRBJ1-1; tentative D call: TRBD1 (5 bases). The CDR3 covers 14 residues. CDR1 and CDR2 from the germline V gene are LNHDA and SQIVND (reference sequence). V lost 3 bases to trimming and J lost 5 bases, with 13 bases between them. The CDR3 sequence is CASSIGGFGTEAFF. In DNA form, the CDR3 reads TGTGCCAGTAGTATCGGGGGGTTTGGAACTGAAGCTTTCTTT.

This chain uses TRBV12-3 or TRBV12-4 with TRBJ2-7; D might be TRBD1 (5 bases). V gave up 3 bases and J gave up 1 base, with 13 bases separating them. The CDR3 is 15 residues long. This CDR3 is CASSFRAGNSYEQYF. The CDR3, as DNA: TGTGCCAGCAGTTTTCGGGCAGGGAATTCCTACGAGCAGTACTTC.

This chain uses TRBV7-8 with TRBJ2-7; D gene uncertain. V was cut by 2 bases and J by 0 bases, with 14 bases left in between. Per germline, CDR1 SGHVS and CDR2 FQNEAQ. This CDR3 comprises 16 residues. CDR3 loop: CASSLYARPSSYEQYF. The CDR3 nucleotides are TGTGCCAGCAGCTTATACGCCAGGCCCAGCTCCTACGAGCAGTACTTC. Variable domain in full (rest from reference TRBV7-8 and TRBJ2-7): GAGVSQSPRYKVAKRGQDVALRCDPISGHVSLFWYQQALGQGPEFLTYFQNEAQLDKSGLPSDRFFAERPEGSVSTLKIQRTQQEDSAVYLCASSLYARPSSYEQYFGPGTRLTVT.

The rearrangement links TRBV20-1 to TRBJ1-2; no definite D call. This CDR3 is 12 amino acids long. CDR1 and CDR2 (germline): DFQATT, SNEGSKA (reference sequence). V lost 7 bases and J 1 base, leaving 10 bases between the germline ends. The CDR3 spells CSVQKLNYGYTF. The CDR3 DNA is TGCAGTGTACAGAAGCTTAACTATGGCTACACCTTC.

In its sample, this clonotype was seen once. The gene calls are TRBV25-1 and TRBJ1-1; TRBD1 aligns across 7 bases. The CDR3 covers 14 residues. The germline CDR1 and CDR2 sequences are MGHDK and SYGVNS. After removal of 5 bases from V and 1 base from J, the junction contained 4 bases not matched to a gene. The CDR3 DNA is TGTGCCAGCAGTTTCGGACAGGCGAACACTGAAGCTTTCTTT. Its protein product is CASSFGQANTEAFF.